The source of this T cell receptor (beta chain) is a study of blood T cell repertoires in COVID-19. The method was immunoSEQ multiplex PCR; TCRdb's version includes in-frame clones alone and lacks a portion of them. Found here are around 280,000 clones, around 86% of them singletons; the top ten hold 1% to 1.5%. The ends were cut back, 5 bases at V and 3 bases at J, with 10 bases in the middle. CDR3 length: 14 amino acids. Germline V lookup: CDR1 MNHNY, CDR2 SVGAGI (reference sequence). Sequences were obtained from peripheral blood. The receptor was isolated from a man between 65 and 85 years old with acute or convalescent COVID-19. The V and J genes are TRBV6-6 and TRBJ1-4, with a tentative D call TRBD1 (6 bases). This chain's CDR3 is CASSAGVANEKLFF. The CDR3 DNA follows: TGTGCCAGCAGTGCAGGGGTCGCTAATGAAAAACTGTTTTTT.